Below are 5 T cell receptor beta chains sequenced from a single sample in a study of blood T cell repertoires in COVID-19. Sequencing used immunoSEQ multiplex PCR; TCRdb keeps in-frame clones, though not all of them. The sample carries 150,000 to 250,000 clones, approximately 90% recorded once. The sequencing sample was made of PBMCs or T cells enriched from blood (not recorded which). These receptors originate from a woman aged 25-40 years who had recovered from COVID-19.

This chain connects TRBV19 to TRBJ1-5; D gene uncertain. The CDR3 runs to 15 residues. Trimming took off 3 bases at V and 7 bases at J, with 16 bases between the two ends. CDR1 is LNHDA, CDR2 SQIVND, per germline (reference sequence). Written as DNA, the CDR3 is TGTGCCAGTAGTATCGGTCAGTTGGGCGGGCAGCCCCAGCATTTT. Amino acid sequence: CASSIGQLGGQPQHF.

The rearrangement uses TRBV4-1 and TRBJ1-5; TRBD1 might be the D (6 bases). There are 17 residues in the CDR3. Germline V CDR1 and CDR2: MGHRA, YSYEKL. The V and J ends lost 1 base and 6 bases respectively, with 19 bases between them. The CDR3: CASSQAWGLTYGQPQHF. The CDR3 DNA reads as TGCGCCAGCAGCCAAGCCTGGGGGCTCACCTATGGTCAGCCCCAGCATTTT.

The chain carries TRBV6-6 and TRBJ1-2, with D possibly TRBD1 on 6 matching bases. Germline-derived CDR1 and CDR2 are MNHNY and SVGAGI (reference sequence). The CDR3 loop spans 14 amino acids. Trimming took off 2 bases at V and 6 bases at J, with 13 bases between the two ends. In DNA form, the CDR3 reads TGTGCCAGCAGTTACCGGGGGGCGGTGAATGGCTACACCTTC. This sequence encodes CASSYRGAVNGYTF.

Comments on this clone: At one end, the junction sequence differs from germline, possibly due to a read error. The chain is built from TRBV3-1 (or the pseudogene TRBV3-2) and TRBJ2-5; 14 bases agree with TRBD2. The CDR3 has 13 residues. Germline assignment: CDR1 LGHDT and CDR2 YNNKEL (reference sequence). The CDR3: CASSQGTSGGLNF. The DNA of the CDR3 is TGTGCCAGCAGCCAGGGGACTAGCGGGGGCCTGAACTTC.

The genes are TRBV27 and TRBJ2-1, with D perhaps matching TRBD1 (6 bases). Germline loops: CDR1 MNHEY, CDR2 SMNVEV (reference sequence). V lost 6 bases, J lost 6 bases, and 15 bases lay in between. This CDR3 has 14 residues. DNA of the CDR3: TGTGCCAGCAGGGGGCTGGGGGCCTCCAATGAGCAGTTCTTC. It yields the protein CASRGLGASNEQFF.